What follows describes a single T cell receptor beta chain. What it binds is not known. The PCR was carried out with 60 Vbeta primers and 13 Jbeta primers. The repertoire was sequenced with immunoSEQ multiplex PCR; TCRdb's copy has only in-frame clones and lacks some. The table includes some 150,000 clones, about 73% detected once. This sample was taken from a study of cytomegalovirus exposure and HLA in healthy donors. V dropped 4 bases and J dropped 3 bases, with 7 bases sitting between them. CDR3 length equals 12 residues. Germline lookup yields CDR1 ENHRY and CDR2 SYGVKD. Overall study findings and caveats: There were 150 to 200 TCR beta chains listed as cytomegalovirus-associated.

Input material: PBMCs. J is TRBJ2-7 and V is TRBV10-3; D is undetermined. The sequence was collected from a woman in her fifties or sixties in good health and CMV-seropositive. CDR3 amino acids: CAISGLNYEQYF. DNA of the CDR3: TGTGCCATCAGTGGACTTAACTACGAGCAGTACTTC.